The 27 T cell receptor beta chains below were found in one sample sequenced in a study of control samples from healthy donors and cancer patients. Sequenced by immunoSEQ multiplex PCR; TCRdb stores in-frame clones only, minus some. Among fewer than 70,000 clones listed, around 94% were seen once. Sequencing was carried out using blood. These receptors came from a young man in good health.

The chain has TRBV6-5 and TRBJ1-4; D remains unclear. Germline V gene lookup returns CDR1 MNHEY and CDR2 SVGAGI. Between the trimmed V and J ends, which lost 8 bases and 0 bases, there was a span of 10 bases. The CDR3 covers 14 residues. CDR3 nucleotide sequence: TGTGCCAGCGGGGAGGGTGCAACTAATGAAAAACTGTTTTTT. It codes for CASGEGATNEKLFF.

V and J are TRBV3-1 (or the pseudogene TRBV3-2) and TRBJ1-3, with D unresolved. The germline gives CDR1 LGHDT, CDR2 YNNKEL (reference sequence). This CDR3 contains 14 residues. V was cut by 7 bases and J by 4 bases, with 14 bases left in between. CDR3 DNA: TGTGCCAGCACCAGGTACACCACAGGAAACACCATATATTTT. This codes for CASTRYTTGNTIYF.

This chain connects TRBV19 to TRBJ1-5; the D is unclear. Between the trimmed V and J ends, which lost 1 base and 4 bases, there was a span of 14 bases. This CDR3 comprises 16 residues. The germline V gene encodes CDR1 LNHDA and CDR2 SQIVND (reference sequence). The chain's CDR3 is CASSIGAGSGNQPQHF. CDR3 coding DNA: TGTGCCAGTAGTATAGGTGCTGGGAGTGGGAATCAGCCCCAGCATTTT. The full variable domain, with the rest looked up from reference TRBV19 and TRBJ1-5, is DGGITQSPKYLFRKEGQNVTLSCEQNLNHDAMYWYRQDPGQGLRLIYYSQIVNDFQKGDIAEGYSVSREKKESFPLTVTSAQKNPTAFYLCASSIGAGSGNQPQHFGDGTRLSIL.

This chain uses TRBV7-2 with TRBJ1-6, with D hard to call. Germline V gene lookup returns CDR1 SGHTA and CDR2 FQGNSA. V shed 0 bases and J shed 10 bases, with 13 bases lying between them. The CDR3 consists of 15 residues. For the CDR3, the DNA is TGTGCCAGCAGCTTAGCGTCTGGGAGGGAATCACCCCTCCACTTT. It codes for CASSLASGRESPLHF.

The CDR3 region is CASSMGSRQPQHF. CDR3 nucleotide sequence: TGTGCCAGTAGTATGGGGTCGAGGCAGCCCCAGCATTTT. The chain couples TRBV19 to TRBJ1-5; no clear D. The germline V gene encodes CDR1 LNHDA and CDR2 SQIVND (reference sequence). V gave up 3 bases and J gave up 7 bases, with 10 bases separating them. The CDR3 has 13 residues.

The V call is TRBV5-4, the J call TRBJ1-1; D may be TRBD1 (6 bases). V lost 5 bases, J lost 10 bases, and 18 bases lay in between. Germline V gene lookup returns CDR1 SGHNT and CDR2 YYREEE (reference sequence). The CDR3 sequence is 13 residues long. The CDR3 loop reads CASSFAGGLGAFF. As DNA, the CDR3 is TGTGCCAGCAGTTTCGCGGGGGGGCTTGGAGCTTTCTTT.

The CDR3 DNA reads TGTGCCAGCAGCTTGGATGCCTACGAGCAGTACTTC. Translating gives CASSLDAYEQYF. V is TRBV7-9 and J is TRBJ2-7; no reliable D call. Trimming took 3 bases from V and 2 from J, leaving 5 bases between them. This CDR3 is 12 amino acids long. Germline CDR1 reads SEHNR; CDR2 reads FQNEAQ (reference sequence).

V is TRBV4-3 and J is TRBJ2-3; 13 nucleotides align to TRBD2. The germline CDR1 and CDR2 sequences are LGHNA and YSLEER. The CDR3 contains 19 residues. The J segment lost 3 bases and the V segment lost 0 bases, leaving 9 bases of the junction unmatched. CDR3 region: CASSQELAGGPMRTDTQYF. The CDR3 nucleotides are TGCGCCAGCAGCCAAGAACTAGCGGGGGGGCCGATGCGGACAGATACGCAGTATTTT.

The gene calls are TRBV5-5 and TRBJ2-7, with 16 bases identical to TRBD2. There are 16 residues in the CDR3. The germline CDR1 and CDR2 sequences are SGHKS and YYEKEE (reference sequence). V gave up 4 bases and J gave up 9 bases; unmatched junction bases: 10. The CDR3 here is CASSPPGTSGGAGQYF. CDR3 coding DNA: TGTGCCAGCAGCCCCCCCGGGACTAGCGGGGGGGCCGGGCAGTACTTC.

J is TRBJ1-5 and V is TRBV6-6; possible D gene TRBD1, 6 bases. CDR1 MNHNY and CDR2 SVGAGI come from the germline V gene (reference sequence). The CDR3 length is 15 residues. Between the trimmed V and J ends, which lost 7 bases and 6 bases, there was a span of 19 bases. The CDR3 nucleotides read TGTGCCAGCACCATAAACAGGGTAGGGGTTCAGCCCCAGCATTTT. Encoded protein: CASTINRVGVQPQHF.

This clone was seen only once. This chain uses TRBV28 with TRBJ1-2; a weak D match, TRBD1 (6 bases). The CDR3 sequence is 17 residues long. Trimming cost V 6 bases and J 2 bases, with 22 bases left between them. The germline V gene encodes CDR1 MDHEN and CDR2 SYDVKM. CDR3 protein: CASSPPGAARENYGYTF. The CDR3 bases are TGTGCCAGCAGCCCCCCGGGGGCGGCCCGCGAAAACTATGGCTACACCTTC.

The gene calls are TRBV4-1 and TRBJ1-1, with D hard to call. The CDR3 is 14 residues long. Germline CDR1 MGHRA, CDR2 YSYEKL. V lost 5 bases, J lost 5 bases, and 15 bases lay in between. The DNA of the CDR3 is TGCGCCAGCAGCTACACCCCCGGGAGTACTGAAGCTTTCTTT. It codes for CASSYTPGSTEAFF.

The CDR3 reads CASSVVGGRETQYF. The DNA of the CDR3 is TGTGCCAGCAGCGTAGTTGGTGGTCGAGAGACCCAGTACTTC. The gene calls are TRBV9 and TRBJ2-5, with D unresolved. V dropped 0 bases and J dropped 4 bases, with 10 bases sitting between them. Germline V CDR1 and CDR2: SGDLS, YYNGEE. The CDR3 consists of 14 residues. Full variable domain (missing parts from reference TRBV9 and TRBJ2-5): DSGVTQTPKHLITATGQRVTLRCSPRSGDLSVYWYQQSLDQGLQFLIQYYNGEERAKGNILERFSAQQFPDLHSELNLSSLELGDSALYFCASSVVGGRETQYFGPGTRLLVL.

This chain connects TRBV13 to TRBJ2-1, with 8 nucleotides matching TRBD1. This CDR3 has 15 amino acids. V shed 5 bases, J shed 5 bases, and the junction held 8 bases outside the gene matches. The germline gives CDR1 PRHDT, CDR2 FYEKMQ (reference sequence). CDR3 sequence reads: CASSREGQVNNEQFF. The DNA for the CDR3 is TGTGCCAGCAGCCGAGAGGGACAGGTTAACAATGAGCAGTTCTTC.

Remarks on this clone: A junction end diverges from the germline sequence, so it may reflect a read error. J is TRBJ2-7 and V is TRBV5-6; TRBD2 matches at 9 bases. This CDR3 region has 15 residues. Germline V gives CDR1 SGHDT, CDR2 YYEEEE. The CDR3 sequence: CASSFTNLAGVGENF. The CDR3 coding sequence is TGTGCCAGCAGCTTCACGAATTTAGCGGGGGTTGGGGAAAACTTC.

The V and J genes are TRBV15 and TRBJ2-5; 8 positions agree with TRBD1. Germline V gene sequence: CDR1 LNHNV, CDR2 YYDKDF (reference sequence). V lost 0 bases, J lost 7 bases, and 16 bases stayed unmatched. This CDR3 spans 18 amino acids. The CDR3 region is CATSRDKLQGVSAGTQYF. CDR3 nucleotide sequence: TGTGCCACCAGCAGAGATAAGTTACAGGGGGTCTCGGCAGGGACCCAGTACTTC.

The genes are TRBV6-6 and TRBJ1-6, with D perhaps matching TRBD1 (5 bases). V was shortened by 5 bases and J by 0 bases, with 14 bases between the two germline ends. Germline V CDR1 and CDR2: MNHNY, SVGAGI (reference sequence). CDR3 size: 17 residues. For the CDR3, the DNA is TGTGCCAGCAGTCCCCAAGGGACGAGCTCCTATAATTCACCCCTCCACTTT. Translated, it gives CASSPQGTSSYNSPLHF.

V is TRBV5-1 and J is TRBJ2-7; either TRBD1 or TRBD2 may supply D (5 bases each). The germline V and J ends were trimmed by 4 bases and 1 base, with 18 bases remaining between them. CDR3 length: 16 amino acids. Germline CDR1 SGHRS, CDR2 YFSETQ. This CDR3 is CASSRSSGQGSYEQYF. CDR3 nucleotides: TGCGCCAGCAGCCGGTCGAGCGGCCAGGGATCCTACGAGCAGTACTTC. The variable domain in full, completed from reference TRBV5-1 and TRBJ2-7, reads KAGVTQTPRYLIKTRGQQVTLSCSPISGHRSVSWYQQTPGQGLQFLFEYFSETQRNKGNFPGRFSGRQFSNSRSEMNVSTLELGDSALYLCASSRSSGQGSYEQYFGPGTRLTVT.

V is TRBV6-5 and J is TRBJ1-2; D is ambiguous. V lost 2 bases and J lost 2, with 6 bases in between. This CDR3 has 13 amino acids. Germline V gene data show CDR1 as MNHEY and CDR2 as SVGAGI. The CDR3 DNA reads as TGTGCCAGCAGTTACGACAAAAACTATGGCTACACCTTC. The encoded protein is CASSYDKNYGYTF.

CDR3 in amino acids: CASSPFSSTDTQYF. The CDR3 DNA sequence: TGCGCCAGCAGCCCGTTTTCGAGTACAGATACGCAGTATTTT. V and J are TRBV5-1 and TRBJ2-3, with no clear D. The length of the CDR3 is 14 residues. From germline, CDR1 is SGHRS and CDR2 YFSETQ. V lost 4 bases and J 3 bases, leaving 12 bases between the germline ends.

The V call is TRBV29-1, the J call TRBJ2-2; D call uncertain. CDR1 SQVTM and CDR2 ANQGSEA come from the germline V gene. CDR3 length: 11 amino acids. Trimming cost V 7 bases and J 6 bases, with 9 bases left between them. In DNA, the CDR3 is TGCAGCGGAAGGTGGGCCGGGGAGCTGTTTTTT. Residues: CSGRWAGELFF.

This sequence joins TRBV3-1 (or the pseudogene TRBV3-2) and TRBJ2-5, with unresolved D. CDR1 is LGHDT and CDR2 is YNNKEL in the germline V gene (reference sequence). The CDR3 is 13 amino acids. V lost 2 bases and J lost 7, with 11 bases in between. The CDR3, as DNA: TGTGCCAGCAGCCAACGCGGAGATGGGACCCAGTACTTC. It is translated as CASSQRGDGTQYF.

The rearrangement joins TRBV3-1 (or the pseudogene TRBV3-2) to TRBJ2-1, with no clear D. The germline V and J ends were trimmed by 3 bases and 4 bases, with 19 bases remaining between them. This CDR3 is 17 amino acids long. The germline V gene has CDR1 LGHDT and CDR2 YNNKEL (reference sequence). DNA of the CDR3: TGTGCCAGCAGCCAGGATGAACTCTCTACTGAGTACAATGAGCAGTTCTTC. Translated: CASSQDELSTEYNEQFF.

The CDR3 loop is CASSLGLGTEAFF. The CDR3 nucleotides are TGTGCCAGCAGCTTAGGATTAGGCACTGAAGCTTTCTTT. This sequence joins TRBV11-3 and TRBJ1-1; no firm D call. V dropped 1 base and J dropped 4 bases, with 7 bases sitting between them. The germline V gene has CDR1 SGHNT and CDR2 YENEEA. This CDR3 has 13 amino acids.

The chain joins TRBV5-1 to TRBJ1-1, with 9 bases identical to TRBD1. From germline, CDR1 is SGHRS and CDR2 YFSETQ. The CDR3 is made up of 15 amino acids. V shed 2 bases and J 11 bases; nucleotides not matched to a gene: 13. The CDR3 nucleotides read TGCGCCAGCAGCTTCGGAGGACAGGGGCCCGAGGGGGCTTTCTTT. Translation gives CASSFGGQGPEGAFF.

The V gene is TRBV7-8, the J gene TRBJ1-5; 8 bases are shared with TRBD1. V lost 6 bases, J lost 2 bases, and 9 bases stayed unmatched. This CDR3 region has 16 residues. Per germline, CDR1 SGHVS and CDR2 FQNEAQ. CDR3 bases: TGTGCCAGCAGTCCGGCCGCGGGACAGGGCAATCAGCCCCAGCATTTT. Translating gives CASSPAAGQGNQPQHF.

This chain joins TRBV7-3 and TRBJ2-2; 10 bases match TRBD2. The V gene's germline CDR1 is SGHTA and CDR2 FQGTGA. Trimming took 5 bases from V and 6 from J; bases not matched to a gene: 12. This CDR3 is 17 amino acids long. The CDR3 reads CASSPNGGTSVSGELFF. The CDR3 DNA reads TGTGCCAGCAGCCCCAATGGGGGGACTAGCGTCTCCGGGGAGCTGTTTTTT.